A selection of T cell receptor beta chains follows, all from one sample in a study of identifying expanded T cells in peripheral blood. Produced via immunoSEQ multiplex PCR; TCRdb's table is partial and in-frame only. The sample lists 55,000 to 75,000 clones, over 75% seen once, with roughly 4.8% in the top ten. Sequences were obtained from blood. These receptors were collected from a person aged 18 to 75 in good health. The CDR3 runs from the conserved cysteine through the conserved F or W. D genes are given only for firm matches. Clone size appears in some rows only: once, few, many, or a class for an expanded clone.

>.|TRBV7-2|TRBD1|TRBJ2-7
TGTGCCAGCAGCTCCCACCGGGACAGAGCCTACGAGCAGTACTTC
CASSSHRDRAYEQYF
>.|TRBV29-1|.|TRBJ2-7
TGCAGCGTCGGCCGCCGGGCCTCGGGGGACGAGCAGTACTTC
CSVGRRASGDEQYF
>few|TRBV6-1|.|TRBJ1-6
TGTGCCAGCAGTGAAGTGACAGGTCATAATTCACCCCTCCACTTT
CASSEVTGHNSPLHF
>.|TRBV2|TRBD1|TRBJ1-1
TGTGCCAGCGGAATAAACCGACAGGGAAGCACTGAAGCTTTCTTT
CASGINRQGSTEAFF
>.|TRBV7-9|TRBD1|TRBJ1-1
TGTGCCAGCAGCTTAGCACAGGGGAGCTTCACTGAAGCTTTCTTT
CASSLAQGSFTEAFF
>.|TRBV11-2|TRBD1|TRBJ1-4
TGTGCCAGCAGCCTGACAGGGAGAGTTGAAAAACTGTTTTTT
CASSLTGRVEKLFF
>.|TRBV21-1|.|TRBJ1-2
TGTGCCAGCCTTGGGGGGCGGGGTGATCGGTATGGCTACACCTTC
CASLGGRGDRYGYTF
>.|TRBV5-1|.|TRBJ1-2
TGCGCCAGCAGCTTTAATTTCGGGACGGTGAACTATGGCTACACCTTC
CASSFNFGTVNYGYTF
>.|TRBV7-9|.|TRBJ2-7
TGTGCCAGCTCGACTAGTCGCCTGCAGTACTTC
CASSTSRLQYF
>.|TRBV28|.|TRBJ2-1
TGTGCCAGCAGTTCCCCAGGAGGCGCCTCCTACAATGAGCAGTTCTTC
CASSSPGGASYNEQFF
>.|TRBV29-1|.|TRBJ2-7
TGCAGCGTTGAATCTCGGCCGGGGCAAGAGCAGTACTTC
CSVESRPGQEQYF
>.|TRBV28|.|TRBJ1-2
TGTGCCAGCAGTTCCCGGGGACCCTATGGCTACACCTTC
CASSSRGPYGYTF
>.|TRBV7-2|.|TRBJ2-1
TGTGCCAGCAGCTTATACGGGTCAGTCTTCAATGAGCAGTTCTTC
CASSLYGSVFNEQFF
>.|TRBV5-4|.|TRBJ2-7
TGTGCCAGCAGCTTGCCGCGAGCCGGGGGAATGGAGCAGTACTTC
CASSLPRAGGMEQYF
>.|TRBV7-3|TRBD1|TRBJ2-7
TGTGCCAGCAGCTTAAGCGACAGGGTTCACGAGCAGTACTTC
CASSLSDRVHEQYF
>few|TRBV2|TRBD2|TRBJ2-1
TGTGCCAGCAGCGGACTAGACAATGAGCAGTTCTTC
CASSGLDNEQFF
>.|TRBV9|TRBD1|TRBJ1-2
TGTGCCAGCAGCGCTCCCGGGACAGGGCTTCTCTATGGCTACACCTTC
CASSAPGTGLLYGYTF
>.|TRBV6-4|.|TRBJ2-7
TGTGCCAGCAGTGATCCCGGAGGGGGGCAGGGGAAGGTGTGCGAGCAGTACTTC
CASSDPGGGQGKVCEQYF
>.|TRBV2|TRBD1|TRBJ1-1
TGTGCCAGCAGGACAGGGGCTGAAGCTTTCTTT
CASRTGAEAFF
>.|TRBV19|.|TRBJ2-2
TGTGCCAGTAGGCTTATTGGAGTCAACACCGGGGAGCTGTTTTTT
CASRLIGVNTGELFF
>.|TRBV15|.|TRBJ2-7
TGTGCCACCAGCAGAGAGGTGGGGCTGGACGAGCAGTACTTC
CATSREVGLDEQYF
>.|TRBV30|.|TRBJ2-6
TGTGCCTGGATGAGGGGGTTAGGGGCCAACGTCCTGACTTTC
CAWMRGLGANVLTF
>few|TRBV4-2|.|TRBJ1-5
TGTGCCAGCAGCCAAGGCCAGGAAAATCAGCCCCAGCATTTT
CASSQGQENQPQHF
>.|TRBV4-3|TRBD2|TRBJ2-3
TGCGCCAGCAGCCGAGGGACTAGCGTAACAGATACGCAGTATTTT
CASSRGTSVTDTQYF
>once|TRBV5-5|.|TRBJ1-2
TGTGCCAGCAGCTTGGCCGATACTCGAGTCGGCTACACCTTC
CASSLADTRVGYTF
>.|TRBV5-4|.|TRBJ2-6
TGTGCCAGCGGTAGCAGAGCCTCTGGGGCCAACGTCCTGACTTTC
CASGSRASGANVLTF
>.|TRBV25-1|TRBD1|TRBJ1-6
TGTGCCAGCAGTGAATCGGGACAGCTTAATTCACCCCTCCACTTT
CASSESGQLNSPLHF
>.|TRBV10-3|.|TRBJ2-3
TGTGCCATCAAGGCGGTTCTCCAGGCAAGCACAGATACGCAGTATTTT
CAIKAVLQASTDTQYF
>.|TRBV10-2|.|TRBJ1-5
TGCGCCAGCAATTCGGGCTACAATCAGCCCCAGCATTTT
CASNSGYNQPQHF
>.|TRBV6-5|.|TRBJ1-5
TGTGCCAGCAGAAGGACGGGTGATCAGCCCCAGCATTTT
CASRRTGDQPQHF
>.|TRBV6-4|.|TRBJ2-3
TGTGCCAGCAGTCTTCGCGGTAGCACAGATACGCAGTATTTT
CASSLRGSTDTQYF
>.|TRBV7-9|TRBD1|TRBJ1-1
TGTGCCAGCAGCTCGGCAGGGGGATTGAACACTGAAGCTTTCTTT
CASSSAGGLNTEAFF
>.|TRBV4-1|.|TRBJ1-2
TGCGCCAGCAGCCAAGCGACAGAAATACCCTATGGCTACACCTTC
CASSQATEIPYGYTF
>once|TRBV7-3|.|TRBJ2-2
TGTGCCAGCAGGGTTAGCGACACCGGGGAGCTGTTTTTT
CASRVSDTGELFF
>.|TRBV7-9|TRBD1|TRBJ2-1
TGTGCCAGCAGCCACGCGGGACAGGGCTTCAATGAGCAGTTCTTC
CASSHAGQGFNEQFF
>.|TRBV9|.|TRBJ2-1
TGTGCCAGCAGCGTAGCTTATTCCTACAATGAGCAGTTCTTC
CASSVAYSYNEQFF